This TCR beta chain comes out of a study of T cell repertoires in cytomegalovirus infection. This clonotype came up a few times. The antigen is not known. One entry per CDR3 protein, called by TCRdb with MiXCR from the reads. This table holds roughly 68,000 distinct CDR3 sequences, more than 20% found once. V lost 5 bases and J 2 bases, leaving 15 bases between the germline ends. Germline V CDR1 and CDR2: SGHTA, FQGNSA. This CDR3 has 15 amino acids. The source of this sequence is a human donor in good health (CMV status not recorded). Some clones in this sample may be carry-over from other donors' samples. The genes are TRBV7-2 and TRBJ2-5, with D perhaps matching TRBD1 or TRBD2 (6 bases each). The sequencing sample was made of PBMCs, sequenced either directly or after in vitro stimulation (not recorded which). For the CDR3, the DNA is TGTGCCAGCAGCGCCGATGGGGGGCCTCAAGAGACCCAGTACTTC. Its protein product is CASSADGGPQETQYF.